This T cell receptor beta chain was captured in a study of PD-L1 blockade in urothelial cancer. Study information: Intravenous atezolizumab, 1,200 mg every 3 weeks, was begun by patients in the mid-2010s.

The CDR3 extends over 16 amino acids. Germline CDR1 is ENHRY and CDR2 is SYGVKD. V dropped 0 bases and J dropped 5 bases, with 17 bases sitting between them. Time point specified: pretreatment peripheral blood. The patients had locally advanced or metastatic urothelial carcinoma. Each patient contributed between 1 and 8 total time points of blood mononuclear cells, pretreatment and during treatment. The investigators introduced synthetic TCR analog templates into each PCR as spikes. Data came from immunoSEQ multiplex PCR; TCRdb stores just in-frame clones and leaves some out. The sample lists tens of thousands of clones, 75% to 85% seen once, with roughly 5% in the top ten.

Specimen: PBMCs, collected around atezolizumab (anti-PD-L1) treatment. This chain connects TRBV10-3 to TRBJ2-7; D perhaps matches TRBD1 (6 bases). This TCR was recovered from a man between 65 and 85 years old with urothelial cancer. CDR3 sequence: CAISESATGWLNEQYF. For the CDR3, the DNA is TGTGCCATCAGTGAGTCCGCGACAGGTTGGTTGAACGAGCAGTACTTC.